These 22 T cell receptor beta chains came from one sample sequenced in a study of T cell changes during pregnancy in multiple sclerosis (dated by TCRdb to about 2019). Library method: the immunoSEQ multiplex PCR assay. The clones in this table, taken by TCRdb from immuneACCESS, are in-frame only. Not every clone is retained; where verified, under half of the shortfall comes from an unresolved V gene, and the cause of the rest is unknown. The sample includes around 55,000 clones, with around 94% observed a single time. In total, the top ten clones hold 3.5% of the sample. The sequenced sample was CD8+ T cells from peripheral blood mononuclear cells, obtained in the third trimester of pregnancy. Receptors originate from a female donor with multiple sclerosis, enrolled in a pregnancy study.

CDR3 DNA sequence: TGTGCCAGTAGTATAAGCCTAGCGGGAACCTACGAGCAGTACTTC. This codes for CASSISLAGTYEQYF. V is TRBV19 and J is TRBJ2-7, with TRBD2 matching over 9 bases. V trimming: 2 bases; J trimming: 2 bases; junction bases outside the gene matches: 4. Germline V CDR1 and CDR2: LNHDA, SQIVND (reference sequence). The CDR3 length is 15 residues.

The chain is built from TRBV28 and TRBJ2-7; 8 nucleotides match TRBD2. Germline CDR1 MDHEN, CDR2 SYDVKM. V shed 6 bases, J shed 0 bases, and the junction held 4 bases outside the gene matches. This CDR3 comprises 14 residues. The chain's CDR3 is CASRISGISYEQYF. CDR3 nucleotides: TGTGCCAGCAGGATTAGCGGGATCTCCTACGAGCAGTACTTC.

In this sample, this clone turned up once. The chain carries TRBV7-9 and TRBJ1-2, with 8 bases identical to TRBD1. Germline V CDR1 and CDR2: SEHNR, FQNEAQ (reference sequence). J lost 3 bases, V lost 1 base, and 16 bases had no gene match. This CDR3 comprises 19 residues. The CDR3 nucleotides are TGTGCCAGCAGCTTAGGTCCGGGGGTAGGGACAGGATCCTACTATGGCTACACCTTC. The encoded protein is CASSLGPGVGTGSYYGYTF.

This clone is classed as medium-sized. The CDR3 coding sequence is TGCGCCAGCAGCACCGGGACAGCGTACGAGCAGTACTTC. Translated, it gives CASSTGTAYEQYF. This chain links TRBV10-1 with TRBJ2-7; 7 bases map to TRBD1. Looked up from germline, CDR1 is WNHNN and CDR2 is SYGVQD (reference sequence). After removal of 6 bases from V and 4 bases from J, the junction contained 6 bases not matched to a gene. This CDR3 spans 13 amino acids.

The genes are TRBV7-8 and TRBJ1-1, with a tentative D call TRBD1 (5 bases). The V gene lost 5 bases and the J gene lost 4 bases, with 14 bases spanning the gap. The CDR3 consists of 14 residues. CDR1 is SGHVS and CDR2 is FQNEAQ in the germline V gene. CDR3 sequence (DNA): TGTGCCAGCAGCCAATACGCAGGGTTCACTGAAGCTTTCTTT. Protein sequence: CASSQYAGFTEAFF. Full variable domain (rest looked up from reference TRBV7-8 and TRBJ1-1): GAGVSQSPRYKVAKRGQDVALRCDPISGHVSLFWYQQALGQGPEFLTYFQNEAQLDKSGLPSDRFFAERPEGSVSTLKIQRTQQEDSAVYLCASSQYAGFTEAFFGQGTRLTVV.

This rearrangement joins TRBV6-5 to TRBJ2-3; TRBD2 matches 8 bases. CDR1 is MNHEY, CDR2 SVGAGI, per germline. V lost 5 bases, J lost 8 bases, and 12 bases stayed unmatched. There are 15 residues in the CDR3. CDR3 in DNA: TGTGCCAGCAGTCTACTAGCGGAGATCCGGCGTACGCAGTATTTT. As protein: CASSLLAEIRRTQYF.

The chain has TRBV27 and TRBJ1-1, with D tentatively TRBD1 (5 bases). Germline values: CDR1 MNHEY, CDR2 SMNVEV (reference sequence). CDR3 length equals 14 residues. The V gene lost 3 bases and the J gene lost 2 bases, with 10 bases spanning the gap. CDR3 sequence reads: CASSLGGINTEAFF. For the CDR3, the DNA is TGTGCCAGCAGTTTGGGGGGAATAAACACTGAAGCTTTCTTT.

V usage is TRBV2 and J usage is TRBJ2-1; 10 bases align to TRBD2. V dropped 9 bases and J dropped 6; count of bases not matched to a gene: 11. Per germline, CDR1 SNHLY and CDR2 FYNNEI. This CDR3 is 15 amino acids long. CDR3 bases: TGTGCCAGTACCAGACTAGCGGGTAGGCCCAATGAGCAGTTCTTC. It translates to CASTRLAGRPNEQFF.

The chain is built from TRBV10-2 and TRBJ2-7; a weak D match, TRBD2 (6 bases). Germline values: CDR1 WSHSY, CDR2 SAAADI. The CDR3 covers 12 residues. V shed 6 bases and J shed 4 bases, with 10 bases lying between them. The CDR3, as DNA: TGCGCCAGCAGCGTCGGGACTTACGAGCAGTACTTC. It translates to CASSVGTYEQYF.

The chain has TRBV4-1 and TRBJ2-4, with 16 nucleotides matching TRBD2. Germline V gene sequence: CDR1 MGHRA, CDR2 YSYEKL. V trimming: 4 bases; J trimming: 1 base; junction bases outside the gene matches: 7. This CDR3 region has 19 residues. The CDR3 sequence is CASSLPGLAGGRAKNIQYF. The CDR3 bases are TGCGCCAGCAGCCTTCCGGGACTAGCGGGAGGGCGGGCCAAAAACATTCAGTACTTC.

The rearrangement joins TRBV2 to TRBJ2-4, with D tentatively TRBD2 (7 bases). The V end lost 3 bases, the J end lost 2 bases, and 14 bases lay between the germline ends. Germline V gives CDR1 SNHLY, CDR2 FYNNEI. The CDR3 covers 16 residues. The CDR3 DNA reads as TGTGCCAGCAGTGAGGGGGGGGCAGAGACCAAAAACATTCAGTACTTC. As protein: CASSEGGAETKNIQYF.

The chain links TRBV28 to TRBJ2-1; D is uncertain. CDR3 length: 12 amino acids. The ends were cut back, 10 bases at V and 0 bases at J, with 7 bases in the middle. Germline V gene sequence: CDR1 MDHEN, CDR2 SYDVKM. The CDR3 loop reads CATQYSYNEQFF. The CDR3 DNA reads as TGTGCCACTCAGTACTCCTACAATGAGCAGTTCTTC. Based on the CDR3 plus reference TRBV28 and TRBJ2-1, the full variable domain is DVKVTQSSRYLVKRTGEKVFLECVQDMDHENMFWYRQDPGLGLRLIYFSYDVKMKEKGDIPEGYSVSREKKERFSLILESASTNQTSMYLCATQYSYNEQFFGPGTRLTVL.

The chain has TRBV14 and TRBJ2-7, with a possible D match to TRBD2 (6 bases). Trimming took 8 bases from V and 1 from J, leaving 12 bases between them. The CDR3 contains 13 residues. Germline CDR1 and CDR2: SGHDN and FVKESK. The CDR3 reads CASRTGDSYEQYF. DNA of the CDR3: TGTGCCAGCCGGACGGGGGATTCCTACGAGCAGTACTTC.

The chain is built from TRBV2 and TRBJ2-7, with TRBD2 matching over 7 bases. Germline assignment: CDR1 SNHLY and CDR2 FYNNEI. The junction had 6 bases not matched to a gene; V was cut back by 0 bases and J by 4 bases. The CDR3 sequence is 15 residues long. The CDR3 here is CASSEAGGRVYEQYF. The CDR3 region has the DNA TGTGCCAGCAGTGAAGCCGGCGGGAGAGTTTACGAGCAGTACTTC.

This chain uses TRBV28 with TRBJ2-7; TRBD1 is a possible D gene (5 bases). Between the trimmed V and J ends, which lost 2 bases and 0 bases, there was a span of 23 bases. Germline V gives CDR1 MDHEN, CDR2 SYDVKM. The CDR3 has 19 residues. The CDR3 sequence is CASSLGYGHLSKPSYEQYF. CDR3 nucleotide sequence: TGTGCCAGCAGTTTAGGCTATGGACACCTCAGCAAACCCTCCTACGAGCAGTACTTC.

The chain couples TRBV11-2 to TRBJ2-1; D is unresolved. The CDR3 runs 16 residues. CDR1 and CDR2 from the germline V gene are SGHAT and FQNNGV. V gave up 5 bases and J gave up 0 bases, with 14 bases separating them. The CDR3 nucleotides read TGTGCCAGCAGCCCACCGGCAGGTTTCTCCTACAATGAGCAGTTCTTC. Encoded protein: CASSPPAGFSYNEQFF.

The J gene is TRBJ2-7, the V gene TRBV5-4, with D hard to call. Trimming left V 5 bases short and J 3 bases short, with 12 bases between. CDR1 is SGHNT and CDR2 is YYREEE in the germline V gene (reference sequence). There are 13 residues in the CDR3. CDR3 in DNA: TGTGCCAGCAGTGCTAGACCGAGCTACGAGCAGTACTTC. Translation gives CASSARPSYEQYF.

On this clone: No conserved phenylalanine or tryptophan is present at the end of the CDR3, so a read error is the likely explanation. The DNA is left out, because the CDR3 cannot be placed on it with certainty; the CDR3 is given as TCRdb lists it. The chain has TRBV19 and TRBJ1-4. Germline CDR1 is LNHDA and CDR2 is SQIVND (reference sequence). The CDR3 comprises 10 residues, both ends counted. The CDR3 is CASSIARWSA.

The gene calls are TRBV27 and TRBJ2-7; D not certain. The germline V and J ends were trimmed by 3 bases and 3 bases, with 12 bases remaining between them. The V gene's germline CDR1 is MNHEY and CDR2 SMNVEV (reference sequence). CDR3 size: 14 residues. The DNA for the CDR3 is TGTGCCAGCAGTTTTTTCCACACCCGCTACGAGCAGTACTTC. It encodes CASSFFHTRYEQYF.

The chain carries TRBV7-9 and TRBJ2-7; 8 bases line up with TRBD2. The trim removed 5 bases at V and 4 bases at J, leaving 16 bases unmatched. In germline, CDR1 is SEHNR, CDR2 FQNEAQ (reference sequence). The CDR3 extends over 17 amino acids. The CDR3 here is CASSGPVVAGNIYEQYF. CDR3 sequence (DNA): TGTGCCAGCAGCGGCCCCGTGGTAGCGGGAAATATTTACGAGCAGTACTTC.

This sequence joins TRBV19 and TRBJ1-1, with D unclear. Germline V lookup: CDR1 LNHDA, CDR2 SQIVND (reference sequence). The CDR3 spans 14 residues. Trimming shortened V by 5 bases and J by 0 bases, and 10 bases separated the two germline ends. This CDR3 reads CASSEVTVNTEAFF. DNA for the CDR3: TGTGCCAGTAGTGAGGTGACGGTGAACACTGAAGCTTTCTTT.

V gene TRBV10-3 combines with J gene TRBJ1-3; D is unclear. This CDR3 has 17 residues. Germline V gives CDR1 ENHRY, CDR2 SYGVKD. Trimming pared 2 bases from V and 0 bases from J, leaving 14 bases between. CDR3 loop: CAISENPNLNSGNTIYF. The CDR3 DNA reads TGTGCCATCAGTGAGAACCCGAACCTAAACTCTGGAAACACCATATATTTT.